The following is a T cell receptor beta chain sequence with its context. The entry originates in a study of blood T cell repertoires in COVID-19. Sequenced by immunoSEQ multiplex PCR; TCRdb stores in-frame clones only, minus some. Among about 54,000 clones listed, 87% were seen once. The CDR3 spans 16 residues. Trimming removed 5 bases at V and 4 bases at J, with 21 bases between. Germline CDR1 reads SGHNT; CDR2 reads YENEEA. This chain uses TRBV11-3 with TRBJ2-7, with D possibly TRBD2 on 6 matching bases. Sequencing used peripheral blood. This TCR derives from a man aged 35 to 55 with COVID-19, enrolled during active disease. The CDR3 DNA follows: TGTGCCAGCAGCCCGTTCCCGGGGACTCCTTTTTACGAGCAGTACTTC. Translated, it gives CASSPFPGTPFYEQYF.